This T cell receptor (beta chain) originates from a study of T cell responses to AZD1222 COVID-19 vaccine. Germline CDR1 SGHRS, CDR2 YFSETQ. The CDR3 length is 15 residues. V gave up 3 bases and J gave up 1 base; unmatched junction bases: 5. Researchers grouped second doses given at about 4 or about 12 weeks into one pool. A note on this clone: Its target is unknown.

Findings of the study overall: Among the donors, most were white British and more were female, and clonal diversity was possibly underestimated. It was only six AZD1222 recipients who were seropositive at baseline. Spike was spanned by vaccine-associated CD4 TCRs, with dominance at 160-218 and 743-854.

Assay used: immunoSEQ multiplex PCR; TCRdb lists only in-frame clones, some missing. The sample carries 140,000 or so clones, around 84% recorded once. The chain is built from TRBV5-1 and TRBJ2-7, with 9 positions matching TRBD1. The sample consisted of peripheral blood, taken 28 days after the second AZD1222 dose. The sequence came from an adult who received the AZD1222 COVID-19 vaccine. In nucleotides, the CDR3 is TGCGCCAGCAGCTGGGCCGGGACAGGGTCCTACGAGCAGTACTTC. Protein sequence: CASSWAGTGSYEQYF.